Listed below are T cell receptor beta chains from one sample, sequenced in a study of shared clonotypes between healthy human individuals. The protocol was immunoSEQ multiplex PCR, while the TCRdb copy is restricted to in-frame clones and leaves out a portion. The data contain 2 million to 3 million clones, around 90% of them singletons. The sample consisted of naive CD4+ T cells sorted from blood. The source is a man between 18 and 35 years old in good health. The CDR3 runs from the conserved cysteine through the conserved F or W. Each record gives: clone size, V gene, CDR3 protein. Clone size is given for some rows only: seen once, a few or many times, or a class if the clone is expanded.

clone size: .; V gene: TRBV15; CDR3 protein: CATSRTGPAGGYTF
clone size: .; V gene: TRBV5-6; CDR3 protein: CASSAKGRNNSPLHF
clone size: .; V gene: TRBV4-1; CDR3 protein: CASSQGERASPNYEQYF
clone size: .; V gene: TRBV28; CDR3 protein: CATAGDTDTQYF
clone size: .; V gene: TRBV25-1; CDR3 protein: CASSENRGRSGANVLTF
clone size: .; V gene: TRBV11-2; CDR3 protein: CASSLGFKGGQKLFF
clone size: .; V gene: TRBV6-6; CDR3 protein: CASTPGQGREQYF
clone size: .; V gene: TRBV15; CDR3 protein: CATSRDAGQGETQYF
clone size: once; V gene: TRBV7-9; CDR3 protein: CASSTGGLPDYEQYF
clone size: .; V gene: TRBV5-1; CDR3 protein: CASRVANTEAFF
clone size: .; V gene: TRBV18; CDR3 protein: CASSPLFSGSSDTQYF
clone size: .; V gene: TRBV10-3; CDR3 protein: CAISDIGAHSGNTIYF
clone size: .; V gene: TRBV6-1; CDR3 protein: CASRRDSALYF
clone size: .; V gene: TRBV7-9; CDR3 protein: CASSLVGNIQYF
clone size: .; V gene: TRBV5-6; CDR3 protein: CASSLDRGRATNEKLFF
clone size: .; V gene: TRBV14; CDR3 protein: CASSLSAGNTIYF
clone size: .; V gene: TRBV30; CDR3 protein: CAWSGGSTNRETQYF
clone size: .; V gene: TRBV2; CDR3 protein: CASEVASGFVAQYF
clone size: .; V gene: TRBV11-3; CDR3 protein: CASSYRGTGATGELFF
clone size: .; V gene: TRBV7-9; CDR3 protein: CASSLVANSGNTIYF
clone size: .; V gene: TRBV11-2; CDR3 protein: CASSLARSGRYNEQFF
clone size: few; V gene: TRBV7-9; CDR3 protein: CASSSAGDYQPQHF
clone size: .; V gene: TRBV19; CDR3 protein: CASSIVAGLGETQYF
clone size: .; V gene: TRBV2; CDR3 protein: CASRGDRYEQYF
clone size: .; V gene: TRBV5-1; CDR3 protein: CASSSTSGEETQYF
clone size: .; V gene: TRBV11-2; CDR3 protein: CASRPLAGGNTGELFF
clone size: .; V gene: TRBV9; CDR3 protein: CASSVGTGVSNQPQHF
clone size: .; V gene: TRBV5-6; CDR3 protein: CASRAGAAVGELFF
clone size: .; V gene: TRBV6-5; CDR3 protein: CASSHRAGYEQYF
clone size: .; V gene: TRBV27; CDR3 protein: CASSSSRPRGNTEAFF
clone size: .; V gene: TRBV5-4; CDR3 protein: CASGRTGEGEKLFF
clone size: .; V gene: TRBV6-5; CDR3 protein: CASSYRDRATDTQYF
clone size: .; V gene: TRBV5-6; CDR3 protein: CASRNGLAGGETQYF
clone size: .; V gene: TRBV23-1; CDR3 protein: CASSQKTAPRQRIYGYTF
clone size: .; V gene: TRBV2; CDR3 protein: CASSEIDRIYQPQHF
clone size: .; V gene: TRBV29-1; CDR3 protein: CSVGSPQGSKTEAFF
clone size: .; V gene: TRBV6-5; CDR3 protein: CAISEVSGEGYTF
clone size: .; V gene: TRBV11-2; CDR3 protein: CATVGGQTSGELFF
clone size: few; V gene: TRBV6-5; CDR3 protein: CASSYSYSSNQPQHF
clone size: .; V gene: TRBV19; CDR3 protein: CASRLALSSYEQYF
clone size: .; V gene: TRBV6-1; CDR3 protein: CASSEGLVFNEQFF
clone size: .; V gene: TRBV28; CDR3 protein: CASKTQAGPLRQYF
clone size: .; V gene: TRBV6-6; CDR3 protein: CASSRQTNSNQPQHF
clone size: .; V gene: TRBV11-2; CDR3 protein: CASSLGIGYLSTDTQYF
clone size: .; V gene: TRBV18; CDR3 protein: CASSLDSTYEQYF
clone size: .; V gene: TRBV6-1; CDR3 protein: CASSEGVPAFQYF
clone size: .; V gene: TRBV2; CDR3 protein: CASSEGRGTEAFF
clone size: .; V gene: TRBV5-1; CDR3 protein: CASRDPGQGARGANVLTF
clone size: .; V gene: TRBV4-1; CDR3 protein: CASSQDPRGSYEQYF
clone size: .; V gene: TRBV9; CDR3 protein: CASSQKLDPPSNEQFF
clone size: .; V gene: TRBV27; CDR3 protein: CASSLSGGRDTQYF
clone size: .; V gene: TRBV10-3; CDR3 protein: CAIRDSQRETQYF
clone size: .; V gene: TRBV7-2; CDR3 protein: CASSSSGVNEKLFF
clone size: few; V gene: TRBV19; CDR3 protein: CASSPGQPYEQYF
clone size: .; V gene: TRBV7-8; CDR3 protein: CASSKGPAQYF